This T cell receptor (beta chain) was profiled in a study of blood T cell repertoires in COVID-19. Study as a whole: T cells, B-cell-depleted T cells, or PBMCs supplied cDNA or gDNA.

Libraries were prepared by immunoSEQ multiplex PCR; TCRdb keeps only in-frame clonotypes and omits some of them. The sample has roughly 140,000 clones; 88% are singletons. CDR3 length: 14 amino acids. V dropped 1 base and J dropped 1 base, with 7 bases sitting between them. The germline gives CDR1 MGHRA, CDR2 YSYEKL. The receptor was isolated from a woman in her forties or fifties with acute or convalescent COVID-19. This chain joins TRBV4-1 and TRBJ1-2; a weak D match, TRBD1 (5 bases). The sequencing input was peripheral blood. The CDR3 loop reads CASSQGGVNYGYTF. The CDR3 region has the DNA TGCGCCAGCAGCCAAGGGGGGGTTAACTATGGCTACACCTTC.